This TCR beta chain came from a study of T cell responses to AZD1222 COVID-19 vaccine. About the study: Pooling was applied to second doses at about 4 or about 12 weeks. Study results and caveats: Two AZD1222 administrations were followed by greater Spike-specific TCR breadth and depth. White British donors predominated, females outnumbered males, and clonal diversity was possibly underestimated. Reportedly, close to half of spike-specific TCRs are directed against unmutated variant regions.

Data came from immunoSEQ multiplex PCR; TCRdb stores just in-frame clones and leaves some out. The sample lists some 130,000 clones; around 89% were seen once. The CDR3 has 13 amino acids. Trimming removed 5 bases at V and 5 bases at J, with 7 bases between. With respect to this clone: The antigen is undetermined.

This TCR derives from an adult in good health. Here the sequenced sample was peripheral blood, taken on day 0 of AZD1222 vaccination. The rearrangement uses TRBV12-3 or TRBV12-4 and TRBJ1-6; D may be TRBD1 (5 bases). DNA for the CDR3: TGTGCCAGCAGTGCAGGGAATAATTCACCCCTCCACTTT. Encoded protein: CASSAGNNSPLHF.